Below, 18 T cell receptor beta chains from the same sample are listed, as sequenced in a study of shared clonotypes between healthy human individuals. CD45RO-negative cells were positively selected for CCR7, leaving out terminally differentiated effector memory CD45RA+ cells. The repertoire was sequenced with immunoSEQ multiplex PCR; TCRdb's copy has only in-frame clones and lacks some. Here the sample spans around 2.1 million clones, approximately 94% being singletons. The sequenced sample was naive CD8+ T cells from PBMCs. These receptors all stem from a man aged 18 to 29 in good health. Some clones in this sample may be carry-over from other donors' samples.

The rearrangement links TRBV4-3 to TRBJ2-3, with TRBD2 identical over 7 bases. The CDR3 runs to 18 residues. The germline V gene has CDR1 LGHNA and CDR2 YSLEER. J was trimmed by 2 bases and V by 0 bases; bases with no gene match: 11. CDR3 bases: TGCGCCAGCAGCCAAGAGAGGACTAGGGGCCGATCCACAGATACGCAGTATTTT. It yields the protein CASSQERTRGRSTDTQYF.

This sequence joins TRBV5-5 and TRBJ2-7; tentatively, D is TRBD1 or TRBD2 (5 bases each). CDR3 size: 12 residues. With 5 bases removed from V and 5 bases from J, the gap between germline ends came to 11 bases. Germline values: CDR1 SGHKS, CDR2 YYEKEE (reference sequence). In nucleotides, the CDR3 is TGTGCCAGCAGTCCCGTGGGGGACGAGCAGTACTTC. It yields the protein CASSPVGDEQYF.

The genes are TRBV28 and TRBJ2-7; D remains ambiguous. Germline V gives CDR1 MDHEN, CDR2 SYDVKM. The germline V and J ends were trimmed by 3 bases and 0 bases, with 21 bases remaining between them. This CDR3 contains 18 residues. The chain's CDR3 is CASSFSAIETLSSYEQYF. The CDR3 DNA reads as TGTGCCAGCAGTTTTTCGGCGATCGAGACTCTGAGCTCCTACGAGCAGTACTTC. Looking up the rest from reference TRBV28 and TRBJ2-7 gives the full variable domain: DVKVTQSSRYLVKRTGEKVFLECVQDMDHENMFWYRQDPGLGLRLIYFSYDVKMKEKGDIPEGYSVSREKKERFSLILESASTNQTSMYLCASSFSAIETLSSYEQYFGPGTRLTVT.

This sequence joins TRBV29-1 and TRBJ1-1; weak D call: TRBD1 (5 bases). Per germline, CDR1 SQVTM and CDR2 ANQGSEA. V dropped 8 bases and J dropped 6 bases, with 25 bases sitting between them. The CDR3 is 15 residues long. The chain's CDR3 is CSFWGTVDRGAEAFF. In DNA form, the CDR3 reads TGCAGCTTTTGGGGGACGGTGGACCGGGGCGCTGAAGCTTTCTTT.

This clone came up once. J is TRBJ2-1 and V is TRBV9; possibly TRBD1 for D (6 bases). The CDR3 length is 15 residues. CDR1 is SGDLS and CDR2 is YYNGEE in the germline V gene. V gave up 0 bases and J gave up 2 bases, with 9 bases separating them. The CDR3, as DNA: TGTGCCAGCAGCGTAGACAGGGATCCCTACAATGAGCAGTTCTTC. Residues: CASSVDRDPYNEQFF.

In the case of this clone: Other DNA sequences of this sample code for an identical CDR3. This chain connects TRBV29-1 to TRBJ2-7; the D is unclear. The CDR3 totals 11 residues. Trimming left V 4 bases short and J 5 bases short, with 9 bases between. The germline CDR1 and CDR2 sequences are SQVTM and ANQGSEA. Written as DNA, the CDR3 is TGCAGCGTTGTCGGATCCCACGAGCAGTACTTC. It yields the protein CSVVGSHEQYF.

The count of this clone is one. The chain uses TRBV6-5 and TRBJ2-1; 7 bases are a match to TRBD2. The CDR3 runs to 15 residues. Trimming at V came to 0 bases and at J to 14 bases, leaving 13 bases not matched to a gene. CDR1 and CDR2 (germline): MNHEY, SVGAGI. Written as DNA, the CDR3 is TGTGCCAGCAGTTACTCTGGGTGGGGATCGGGGAGGGAGTTCTTC. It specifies CASSYSGWGSGREFF.

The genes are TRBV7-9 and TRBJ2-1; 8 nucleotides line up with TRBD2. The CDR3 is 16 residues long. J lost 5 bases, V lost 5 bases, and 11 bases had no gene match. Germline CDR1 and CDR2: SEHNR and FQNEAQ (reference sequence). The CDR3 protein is CASSRGWTSRDNEQFF. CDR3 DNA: TGTGCCAGCAGCCGAGGGTGGACTAGCCGTGACAATGAGCAGTTCTTC. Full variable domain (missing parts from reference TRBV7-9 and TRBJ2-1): DTGVSQNPRHKITKRGQNVTFRCDPISEHNRLYWYRQTLGQGPEFLTYFQNEAQLEKSRLLSDRFSAERPKGSFSTLEIQRTEQGDSAMYLCASSRGWTSRDNEQFFGPGTRLTVL.

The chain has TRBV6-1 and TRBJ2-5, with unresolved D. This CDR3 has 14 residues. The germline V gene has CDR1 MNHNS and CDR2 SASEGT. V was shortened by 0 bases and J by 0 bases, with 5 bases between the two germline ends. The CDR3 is CASSEAAHQETQYF. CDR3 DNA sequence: TGTGCCAGCAGTGAAGCAGCTCACCAAGAGACCCAGTACTTC.

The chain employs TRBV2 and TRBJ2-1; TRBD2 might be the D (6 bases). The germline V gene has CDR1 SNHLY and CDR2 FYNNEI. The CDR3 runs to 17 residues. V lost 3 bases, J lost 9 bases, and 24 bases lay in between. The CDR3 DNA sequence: TGTGCCAGCAGTGATTTCGGGCGGGACCGACTGAGCGGTGAGCAGTTCTTC. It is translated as CASSDFGRDRLSGEQFF.

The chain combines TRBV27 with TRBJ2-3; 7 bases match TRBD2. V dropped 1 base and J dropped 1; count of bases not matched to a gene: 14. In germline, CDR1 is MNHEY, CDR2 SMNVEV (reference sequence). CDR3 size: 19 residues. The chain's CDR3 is CASSLYHSGGSYGTDTQYF. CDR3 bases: TGTGCCAGCAGTTTATATCACTCTGGCGGGAGTTATGGCACAGATACGCAGTATTTT.

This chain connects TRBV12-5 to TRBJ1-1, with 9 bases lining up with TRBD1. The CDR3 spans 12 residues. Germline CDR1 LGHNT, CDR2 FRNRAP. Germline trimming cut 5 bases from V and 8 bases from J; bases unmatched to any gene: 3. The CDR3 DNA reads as TGTGCTAGTGGTACCGGACAGGGGGAAGCTTTCTTT. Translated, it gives CASGTGQGEAFF.

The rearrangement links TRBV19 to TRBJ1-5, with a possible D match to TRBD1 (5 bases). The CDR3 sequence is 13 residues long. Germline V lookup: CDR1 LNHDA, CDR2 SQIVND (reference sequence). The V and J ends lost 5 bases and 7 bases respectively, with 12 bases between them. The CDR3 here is CASSGGPPQPQHF. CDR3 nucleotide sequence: TGTGCCAGTAGTGGGGGACCCCCCCAGCCCCAGCATTTT.

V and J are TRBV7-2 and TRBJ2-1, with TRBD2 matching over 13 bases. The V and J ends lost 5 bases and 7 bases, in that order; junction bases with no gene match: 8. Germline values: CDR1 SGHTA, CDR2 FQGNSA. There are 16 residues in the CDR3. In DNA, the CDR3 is TGTGCCAGCAGCCCACCGGGACTAGCGGGGAAGAATGAGCAGTTCTTC. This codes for CASSPPGLAGKNEQFF.

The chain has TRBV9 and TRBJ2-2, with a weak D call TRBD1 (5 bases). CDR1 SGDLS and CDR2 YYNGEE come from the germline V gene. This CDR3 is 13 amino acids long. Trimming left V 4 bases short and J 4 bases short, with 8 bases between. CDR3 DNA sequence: TGTGCCAGCAGCTTCAGGGCCACCGGGGAGCTGTTTTTT. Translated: CASSFRATGELFF.

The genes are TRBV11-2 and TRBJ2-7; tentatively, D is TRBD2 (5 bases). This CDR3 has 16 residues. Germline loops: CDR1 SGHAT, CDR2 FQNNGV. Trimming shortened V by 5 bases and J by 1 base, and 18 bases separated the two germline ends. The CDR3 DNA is TGTGCCAGCAGCCCGAGAGGAGGTCCCCTATCCTACGAGCAGTACTTC. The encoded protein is CASSPRGGPLSYEQYF.

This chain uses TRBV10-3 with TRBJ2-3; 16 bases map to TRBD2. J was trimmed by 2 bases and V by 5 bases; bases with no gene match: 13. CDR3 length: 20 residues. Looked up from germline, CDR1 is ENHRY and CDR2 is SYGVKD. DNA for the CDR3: TGTGCCATCAGTTCCTCCGGGACTAGCGGGAGGGCAATACCCACAGATACGCAGTATTTT. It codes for CAISSSGTSGRAIPTDTQYF.

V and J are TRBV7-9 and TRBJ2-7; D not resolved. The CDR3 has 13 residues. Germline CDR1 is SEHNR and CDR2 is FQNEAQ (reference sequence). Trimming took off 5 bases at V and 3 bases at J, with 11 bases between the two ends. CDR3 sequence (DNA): TGTGCCAGCAGCGTTGGGCGAGTCTACGAGCAGTACTTC. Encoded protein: CASSVGRVYEQYF.